This TCR beta chain derives from a study of CD8+CD57+ T cells in acquired aplastic anemia. About this clonotype itself: The target antigen is unknown. Here the CDR3 omits its conserved ending phenylalanine or tryptophan, so a read error is the likely source.

V was clipped by 5 bases and J by 11 bases; unmatched bases: 7. This CDR3 is 14 amino acids long. CDR1 is MNHEY and CDR2 is SVGEGT in the germline V gene. Findings of the study overall: Patients and controls had CD8+ Simpson's diversity values that were not significantly distinct.

Researchers used genomic DNA as the template to profile TCR beta VDJ and CDR3. TCRdb recomputed calls from the reads with MiXCR, one row per CDR3 protein. Of roughly 420,000 distinct CDR3 sequences listed, roughly 64% were seen once; the top ten hold approximately 3.8%. V gene TRBV6-2 or TRBV6-3 combines with J gene TRBJ1-6; 9 bases align to TRBD1. Sequencing used sorted CD4+, CD8+, or CD8+CD57+ T cells (not recorded which) from PBMCs. The receptor was derived from a human donor in good health, serving as a control. CDR3 in amino acids: CASSPGQGNPPLHL. CDR3 nucleotide sequence: TGTGCCAGCAGTCCCGGACAGGGGAATCCACCCCTCCACCTT.